A few counts support the clone carrying this TCR beta chain. What it binds is not known. The data are from a study of T-cell memory formation after mild COVID-19. General study points: Second-wave clones with a day 37 peak had unconfirmed SARS-CoV-2 specificity. Chiefly within CM and EM were the contracting CD4+ clones; CD8+ ones were within EMRA.

5'RACE with constant-segment primers yielded barcoded, UMI-tagged TCR alpha and TCR beta cDNA libraries. Each CDR3 protein gets one entry after TCRdb re-called the 5' RACE reads with MiXCR. Of approximately 490,000 distinct CDR3 sequences listed, about a fifth are singletons. Trimming pared 5 bases from V and 1 base from J, leaving 12 bases between. Germline loops: CDR1 SQVTM, CDR2 ANQGSEA. CDR3 length equals 14 residues. This receptor was identified in an adult woman who had mild COVID-19 (a few samples of this study predate the infection). Cell type and time point are not known. The rearrangement uses TRBV29-1 and TRBJ1-5; D unclear. Material: PBMCs or a T cell subset sorted from them (not recorded which). Here the CDR3 DNA reads TGCAGCGTTCAGGACTTGGGGAGCAATCAGCCCCAGCATTTT. Its protein is CSVQDLGSNQPQHF.